This T cell receptor (beta chain) was found in a study of early T cells in non-severe SARS-CoV-2 infection. Study background: Unpaired chains resulted from sequencing bulk RNA of unsorted whole blood.

With 6 bases clipped from V and 8 bases from J, the junction kept 11 bases outside the gene matches. This CDR3 has 15 amino acids. This clonotype turned up a few times. Each cDNA molecule carried a unique molecular identifier. TCRdb reprocessed the 5' RACE reads via MiXCR and lists one record per CDR3 protein. The sample carries approximately 65,000 distinct CDR3 sequences, 11% recorded once. The sequenced sample was whole blood, obtained at baseline. The V and J genes are TRBV12-3 or TRBV12-4 and TRBJ2-2, with 8 positions matching TRBD2. This TCR was sampled from an adult who was a healthcare worker with PCR-confirmed SARS-CoV-2 infection or an uninfected control (not recorded which). This CDR3 is CASSRTGTSGGELFF. The CDR3 bases are TGTGCCAGCAGCCGGACCGGGACTAGTGGAGGGGAGCTGTTTTTT.